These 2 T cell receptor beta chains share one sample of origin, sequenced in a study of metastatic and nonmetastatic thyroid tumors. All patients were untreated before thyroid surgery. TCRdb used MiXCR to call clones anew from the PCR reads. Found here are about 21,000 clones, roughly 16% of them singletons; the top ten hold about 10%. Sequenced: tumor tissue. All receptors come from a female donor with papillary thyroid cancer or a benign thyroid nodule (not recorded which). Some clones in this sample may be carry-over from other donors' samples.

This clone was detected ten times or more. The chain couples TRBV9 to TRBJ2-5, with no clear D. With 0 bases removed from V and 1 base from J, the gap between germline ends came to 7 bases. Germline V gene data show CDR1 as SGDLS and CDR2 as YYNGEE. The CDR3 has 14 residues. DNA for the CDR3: TGTGCCAGCAGCGTAGAAAGCGCCCAAGAGACCCAGTACTTC. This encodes CASSVESAQETQYF.

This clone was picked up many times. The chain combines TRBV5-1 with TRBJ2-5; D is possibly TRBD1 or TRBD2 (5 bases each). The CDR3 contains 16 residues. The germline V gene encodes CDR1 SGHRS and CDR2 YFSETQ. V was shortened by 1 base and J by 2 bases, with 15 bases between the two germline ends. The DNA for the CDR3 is TGCGCCAGCAGCTTGAACCCCGGGACCAGACAAGAGACCCAGTACTTC. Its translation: CASSLNPGTRQETQYF. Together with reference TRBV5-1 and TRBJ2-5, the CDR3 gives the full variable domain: KAGVTQTPRYLIKTRGQQVTLSCSPISGHRSVSWYQQTPGQGLQFLFEYFSETQRNKGNFPGRFSGRQFSNSRSEMNVSTLELGDSALYLCASSLNPGTRQETQYFGPGTRLLVL.